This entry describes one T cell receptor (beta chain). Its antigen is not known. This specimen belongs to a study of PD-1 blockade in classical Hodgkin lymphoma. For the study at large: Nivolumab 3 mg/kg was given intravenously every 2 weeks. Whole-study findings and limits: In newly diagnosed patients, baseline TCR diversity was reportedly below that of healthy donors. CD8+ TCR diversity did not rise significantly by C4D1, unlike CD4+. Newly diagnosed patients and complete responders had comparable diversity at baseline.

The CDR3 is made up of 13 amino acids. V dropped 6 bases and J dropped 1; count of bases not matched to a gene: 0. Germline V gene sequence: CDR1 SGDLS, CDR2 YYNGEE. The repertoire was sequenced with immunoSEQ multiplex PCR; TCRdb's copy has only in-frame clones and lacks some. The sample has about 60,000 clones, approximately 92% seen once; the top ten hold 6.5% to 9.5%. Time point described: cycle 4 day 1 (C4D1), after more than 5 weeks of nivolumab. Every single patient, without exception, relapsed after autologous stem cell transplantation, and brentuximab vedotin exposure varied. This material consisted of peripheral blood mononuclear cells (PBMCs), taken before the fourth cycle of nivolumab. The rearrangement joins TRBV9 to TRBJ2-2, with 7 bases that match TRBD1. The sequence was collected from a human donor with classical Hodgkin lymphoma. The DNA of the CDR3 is TGTGCCAGCAACAGGGGGAACACCGGGGAGCTGTTTTTT. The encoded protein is CASNRGNTGELFF.